The 10 T cell receptor beta chains presented below share a single source sample, sequenced in a study of cytomegalovirus exposure and HLA in healthy donors. TCRdb's copy holds only in-frame clones and misses some; the assay was immunoSEQ multiplex PCR. The sample consists of under 150,000 clones, approximately 86% of them appearing once. The sequenced sample consisted of PBMCs. The receptor source for this set is a young woman in good health and CMV-seropositive.

The J gene is TRBJ2-4, the V gene TRBV20-1; D gene ambiguous. Trimming took 3 bases from V and 7 from J, leaving 7 bases between them. This CDR3 is built from 11 residues. Germline CDR1 is DFQATT and CDR2 is SNEGSKA (reference sequence). CDR3 coding DNA: TGCAGTGCTAGCGGGTGGAACATTCAGTACTTC. It translates to CSASGWNIQYF.

The CDR3 region has the DNA TGCAGCGTTGTAGCGGGAGGGCCCGGCAATGAGCAGTTCTTC. Amino acid sequence: CSVVAGGPGNEQFF. The chain is built from TRBV29-1 and TRBJ2-1; the match to TRBD2 covers 11 bases. Unmatched junction bases numbered 5, after V lost 4 bases and J lost 6 bases. The germline V gene has CDR1 SQVTM and CDR2 ANQGSEA. This CDR3 spans 14 amino acids.

This chain uses TRBV5-6 with TRBJ2-1; D perhaps matches TRBD1 (5 bases). The V end lost 5 bases, the J end lost 2 bases, and 14 bases lay between the germline ends. The length of the CDR3 is 15 residues. Germline lookup yields CDR1 SGHDT and CDR2 YYEEEE. The CDR3 nucleotides are TGTGCCAGCAGGGTGAACAGGAGAACCTACAATGAGCAGTTCTTC. Its protein is CASRVNRRTYNEQFF.

This clone was counted a single time. The chain has TRBV6-1 and TRBJ2-1; possible D gene TRBD2, 6 bases. CDR1 is MNHNS, CDR2 SASEGT, per germline. Trimming removed 0 bases at V and 9 bases at J, with 12 bases between. The length of the CDR3 is 14 residues. CDR3 DNA sequence: TGTGCCAGCAGTGAAGCCCGCGGGACTCTTGAGCAGTTCTTC. Translated: CASSEARGTLEQFF.

This sequence joins TRBV11-1 and TRBJ2-3; D gene unclear. This CDR3 comprises 12 residues. Trimming cost V 5 bases and J 4 bases, with 7 bases left between them. Germline lookup yields CDR1 SGHAT and CDR2 FQDESV (reference sequence). The CDR3 nucleotides are TGTGCCAGCAGCCCTATAGCAGATACGCAGTATTTT. This sequence encodes CASSPIADTQYF.

This chain joins TRBV27 and TRBJ2-1, with D maybe TRBD2 (6 bases). This CDR3 spans 16 amino acids. The V gene lost 4 bases and the J gene lost 9 bases, with 22 bases spanning the gap. Germline lookup yields CDR1 MNHEY and CDR2 SMNVEV (reference sequence). CDR3 coding DNA: TGTGCCAGCAGTTCGCCGGGACTCATCACGTACGGTGAGCAGTTCTTC. Translating it yields CASSSPGLITYGEQFF.

The genes are TRBV5-6 and TRBJ1-5; perhaps TRBD1 as D (6 bases). Deletions cut 4 bases from V and 1 base from J, with 9 bases between. Germline CDR1 SGHDT, CDR2 YYEEEE. CDR3 length: 14 residues. The CDR3 sequence: CASSLDSSNQPQHF. The CDR3 coding sequence is TGTGCCAGCAGCCTGGACAGCAGCAATCAGCCCCAGCATTTT.

The chain links TRBV5-1 to TRBJ1-2, with D perhaps TRBD1 (6 bases). The germline CDR1 and CDR2 sequences are SGHRS and YFSETQ. With 4 bases removed from V and 7 bases from J, the gap between germline ends came to 14 bases. The length of the CDR3 is 13 residues. CDR3 sequence reads: CASSRNDRSGYTF. CDR3 nucleotide sequence: TGCGCCAGCAGCCGGAACGACAGGTCTGGCTACACCTTC. The full variable domain, in which reference TRBV5-1 and TRBJ1-2 provide the parts outside the CDR3, is KAGVTQTPRYLIKTRGQQVTLSCSPISGHRSVSWYQQTPGQGLQFLFEYFSETQRNKGNFPGRFSGRQFSNSRSEMNVSTLELGDSALYLCASSRNDRSGYTFGSGTRLTVV.

The chain is built from TRBV15 and TRBJ2-1; 15 nucleotides align to TRBD2. This CDR3 is 15 amino acids long. Germline CDR1 reads LNHNV; CDR2 reads YYDKDF (reference sequence). V lost 6 bases and J lost 7; bases outside the gene matches: 4. In DNA, the CDR3 is TGTGCCACCAGGAATGGACTAGCGGGGGGGAATGAGCAGTTCTTC. Translated: CATRNGLAGGNEQFF.

This clone was recorded once. CDR3 loop: CASRRGGADYNEQFF. As DNA, the CDR3 is TGTGCCAGTAGAAGAGGAGGGGCCGATTACAATGAGCAGTTCTTC. V gene TRBV19 combines with J gene TRBJ2-1, with a possible D match to TRBD2 (6 bases). Germline V CDR1 and CDR2: LNHDA, SQIVND (reference sequence). V was shortened by 6 bases and J by 4 bases, with 16 bases between the two germline ends. The CDR3 totals 15 residues.